Listed below are T cell receptor beta chains from one sample, sequenced in a study of CD8+CD57+ T cells in acquired aplastic anemia. MiXCR, run by TCRdb on the reads, gives a single entry per CDR3 protein. Of 110,000 or so distinct CDR3 sequences listed, 51% are singletons. The sequencing sample was made of sorted CD4+, CD8+, or CD8+CD57+ T cells (not recorded which) from PBMCs. These receptors originate from a human donor in good health, serving as a control. CDR3s include the opening cysteine and the closing phenylalanine or tryptophan. A D gene is named only where the DNA matches it firmly. Only some rows state a clone size, as once, few, many or a class for expanded clones.

cdr3_aa cdr3_nt v_call clone_size d_call j_call
CASSQDRTRGYTF TGTGCCAGCAGCCAGGACAGGACGCGGGGCTACACCTTC TRBV5-4 many TRBD1 TRBJ1-2
CASSGGGGPQETQYF TGTGCCAGCAGCGGGGGGGGGGGCCCCCAAGAGACCCAGTACTTC TRBV25-1 many TRBD2 TRBJ2-5
CASSFGADEAFF TGTGCCAGCAGCTTTGGGGCAGATGAAGCTTTCTTT TRBV7-9 - - TRBJ1-1
CASSYTGRSLLEQYF TGTGCCAGCAGCTACACGGGACGATCACTTTTAGAGCAGTACTTC TRBV7-6 many - TRBJ2-7
CASSVGSGGAVAGGETQYF TGTGCCAGCAGTGTCGGGTCAGGCGGGGCGGTGGCCGGGGGAGAGACCCAGTACTTC TRBV25-1 - - TRBJ2-5
CASSQDRNREGEAFF TGCGCCAGCAGCCAAGATCGTAACAGGGAAGGTGAAGCTTTCTTT TRBV4-3 many - TRBJ1-1
CASRRGAYNQPQHF TGTGCCAGTAGACGAGGGGCCTACAATCAGCCCCAGCATTTT TRBV19 - - TRBJ1-5
CASSEFWRGETQYF TGTGCCAGCAGTGAATTCTGGCGGGGGGAGACCCAGTACTTC TRBV25-1 - TRBD2 TRBJ2-5
CASREDEKLSF TGTGCCAGTAGGGAGGACGAAAAGCTGTCTTTT TRBV19 - - TRBJ1-4
CASRATGGTDTQYF TGTGCCAGCAGAGCGACAGGGGGCACAGATACGCAGTATTTT TRBV2 - TRBD1 TRBJ2-3